This T cell receptor (beta chain) was documented in a study of cytomegalovirus exposure and HLA in healthy donors. Both 60 Vbeta primers and 13 Jbeta primers went into the PCR. Data came from immunoSEQ multiplex PCR; TCRdb stores just in-frame clones and leaves some out. The sample lists around 140,000 clones, about 77% occurring once. As for this clone: Its specificity is unknown.

Findings of the study overall: Accurate prediction of HLA-A and HLA-B alleles (for most subjects) was reportedly achieved from TCR beta sequences. The study flagged about 150 TCR beta chains as cytomegalovirus-associated.

CDR1 and CDR2 (germline): MGHDK, SYGVNS. V lost 1 base, J lost 0 bases, and 7 bases stayed unmatched. CDR3 size: 18 residues. V and J are TRBV25-1 and TRBJ1-3, with 9 bases identical to TRBD1. Material for sequencing was PBMCs. The origin of this receptor is a female donor in good health and CMV-seronegative. CDR3 residues: CASSEFPGQGSSGNTIYF. The CDR3 bases are TGTGCCAGCAGTGAATTCCCGGGACAGGGAAGCTCTGGAAACACCATATATTTT.